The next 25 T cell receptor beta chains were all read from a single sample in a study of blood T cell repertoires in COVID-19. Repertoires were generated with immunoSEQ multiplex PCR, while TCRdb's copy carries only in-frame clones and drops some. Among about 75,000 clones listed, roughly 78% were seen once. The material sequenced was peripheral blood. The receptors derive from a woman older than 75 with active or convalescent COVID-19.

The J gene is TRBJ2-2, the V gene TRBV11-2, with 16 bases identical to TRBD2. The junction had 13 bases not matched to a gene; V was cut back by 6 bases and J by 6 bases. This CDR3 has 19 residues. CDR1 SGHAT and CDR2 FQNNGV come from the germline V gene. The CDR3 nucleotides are TGTGCCAGCAGGACCGCGGGACTAGCGGGGGGGCTGAGCCCCGGGGAGCTGTTTTTT. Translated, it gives CASRTAGLAGGLSPGELFF.

CDR3 bases: TGTGCCAGCAGCTTGGTTTTGACAGGGGTAGTTGCCACTGAAGCTTTCTTT. Translating it yields CASSLVLTGVVATEAFF. The V and J genes are TRBV5-6 and TRBJ1-1; 8 bases match TRBD1. The V segment lost 0 bases and the J segment 4 bases; nucleotides outside the gene matches: 11. This CDR3 is built from 17 residues. The germline gives CDR1 SGHDT, CDR2 YYEEEE.

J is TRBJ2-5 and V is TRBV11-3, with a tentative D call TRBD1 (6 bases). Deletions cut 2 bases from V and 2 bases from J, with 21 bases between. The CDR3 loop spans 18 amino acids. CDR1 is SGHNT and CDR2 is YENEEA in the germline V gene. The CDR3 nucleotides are TGTGCCAGCAGCTTAAGGGTTCTTTACAGGGCATTACAAGAGACCCAGTACTTC. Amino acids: CASSLRVLYRALQETQYF. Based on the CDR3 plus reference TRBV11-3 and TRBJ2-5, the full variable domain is EAGVVQSPRYKIIEKKQPVAFWCNPISGHNTLYWYLQNLGQGPELLIRYENEEAVDDSQLPKDRFSAERLKGVDSTLKIQPAELGDSAVYLCASSLRVLYRALQETQYFGPGTRLLVL.

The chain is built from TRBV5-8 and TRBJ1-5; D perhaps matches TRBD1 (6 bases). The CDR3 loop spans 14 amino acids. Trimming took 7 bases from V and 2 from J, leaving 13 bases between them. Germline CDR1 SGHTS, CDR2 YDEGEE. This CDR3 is CASGGGGGNQPQHF. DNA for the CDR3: TGTGCCAGCGGAGGCGGGGGCGGCAATCAGCCCCAGCATTTT.

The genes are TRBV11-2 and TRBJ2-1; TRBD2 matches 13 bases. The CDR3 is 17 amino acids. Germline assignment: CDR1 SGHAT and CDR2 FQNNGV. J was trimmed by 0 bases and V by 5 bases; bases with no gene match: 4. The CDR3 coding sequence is TGTGCCAGCAGCGGGGGACTAGCGGGGAGCTCCTACAATGAGCAGTTCTTC. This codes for CASSGGLAGSSYNEQFF.

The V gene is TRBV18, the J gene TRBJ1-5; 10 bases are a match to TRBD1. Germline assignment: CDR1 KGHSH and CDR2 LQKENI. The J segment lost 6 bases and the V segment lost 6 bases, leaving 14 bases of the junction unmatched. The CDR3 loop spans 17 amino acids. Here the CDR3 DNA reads TGTGCCAGCTCCCTCACCTTCGGACAGGGGGGGAGTCAGCCCCAGCATTTT. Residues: CASSLTFGQGGSQPQHF.

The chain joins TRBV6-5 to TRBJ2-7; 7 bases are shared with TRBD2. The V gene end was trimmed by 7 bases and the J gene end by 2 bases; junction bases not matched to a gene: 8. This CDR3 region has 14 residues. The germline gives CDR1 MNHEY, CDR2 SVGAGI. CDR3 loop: CASTGLLAPYEQYF. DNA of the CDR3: TGTGCCAGCACCGGATTACTAGCGCCCTACGAGCAGTACTTC.

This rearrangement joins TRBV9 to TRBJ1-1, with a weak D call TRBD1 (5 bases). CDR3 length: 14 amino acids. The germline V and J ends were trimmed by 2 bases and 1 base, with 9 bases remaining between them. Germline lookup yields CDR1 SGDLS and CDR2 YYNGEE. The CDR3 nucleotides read TGTGCCAGCAGCGTTGGGCAGGGGAACACTGAAGCTTTCTTT. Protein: CASSVGQGNTEAFF.

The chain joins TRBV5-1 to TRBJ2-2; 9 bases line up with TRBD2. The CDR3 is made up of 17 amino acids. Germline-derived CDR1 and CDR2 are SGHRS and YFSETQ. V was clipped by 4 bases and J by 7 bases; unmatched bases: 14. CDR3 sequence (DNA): TGCGCCAGCAGCCCCGTGGTAGGCGGGGGGGCGATCGGGGAGCTGTTTTTT. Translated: CASSPVVGGGAIGELFF.

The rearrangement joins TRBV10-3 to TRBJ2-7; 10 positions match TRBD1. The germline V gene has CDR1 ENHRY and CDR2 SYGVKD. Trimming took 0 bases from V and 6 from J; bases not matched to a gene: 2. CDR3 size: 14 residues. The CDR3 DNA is TGTGCCATCAGTGAGTCGGGACAGGGGTCCGAGCAGTACTTC. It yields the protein CAISESGQGSEQYF.

DNA of the CDR3: TGCGCCAGCAGCTTGGTCAGGCAATTCGACACCGGGGAGCTGTTTTTT. Translating gives CASSLVRQFDTGELFF. The chain joins TRBV5-1 to TRBJ2-2; D gene ambiguous. The CDR3 has 16 amino acids. Deletions cut 0 bases from V and 3 bases from J, with 12 bases between. Germline CDR1 SGHRS, CDR2 YFSETQ.

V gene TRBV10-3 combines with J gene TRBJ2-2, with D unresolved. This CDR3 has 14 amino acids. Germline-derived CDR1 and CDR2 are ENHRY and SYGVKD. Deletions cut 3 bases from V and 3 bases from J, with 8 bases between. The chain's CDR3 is CAISDYPDTGELFF. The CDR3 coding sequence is TGTGCCATCAGTGACTATCCGGACACCGGGGAGCTGTTTTTT.

DNA for the CDR3: TGTGCCAGCTCACCACGCGGGGTGGGTGAGGGAGAGCAGTACTTC. Residues: CASSPRGVGEGEQYF. The chain joins TRBV18 to TRBJ2-7; weak D call: TRBD2 (6 bases). V dropped 1 base and J dropped 7 bases, with 17 bases sitting between them. Germline V gene data show CDR1 as KGHSH and CDR2 as LQKENI. This CDR3 has 15 amino acids.

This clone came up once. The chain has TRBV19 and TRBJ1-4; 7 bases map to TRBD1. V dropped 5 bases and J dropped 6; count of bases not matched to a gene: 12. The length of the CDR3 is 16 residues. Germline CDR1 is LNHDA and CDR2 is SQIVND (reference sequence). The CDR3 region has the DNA TGTGCCAGTAGTGACCAAACAGGGGTGAGCGATGAAAAACTGTTTTTT. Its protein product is CASSDQTGVSDEKLFF.

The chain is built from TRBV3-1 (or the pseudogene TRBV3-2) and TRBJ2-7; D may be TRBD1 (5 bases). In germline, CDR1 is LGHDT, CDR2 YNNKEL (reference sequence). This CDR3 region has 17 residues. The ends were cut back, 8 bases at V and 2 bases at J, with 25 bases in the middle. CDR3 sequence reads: CASPPGYLEQATYEQYF. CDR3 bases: TGTGCCAGCCCTCCAGGATATCTCGAACAGGCGACCTACGAGCAGTACTTC.

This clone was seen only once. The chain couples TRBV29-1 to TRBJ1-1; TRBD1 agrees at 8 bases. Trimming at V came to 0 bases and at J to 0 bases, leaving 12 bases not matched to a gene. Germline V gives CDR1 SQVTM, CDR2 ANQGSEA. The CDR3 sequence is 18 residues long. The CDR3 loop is CSVEDVRDRRNMNTEAFF. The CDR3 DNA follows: TGCAGCGTTGAAGATGTCCGGGACAGGCGGAACATGAACACTGAAGCTTTCTTT.

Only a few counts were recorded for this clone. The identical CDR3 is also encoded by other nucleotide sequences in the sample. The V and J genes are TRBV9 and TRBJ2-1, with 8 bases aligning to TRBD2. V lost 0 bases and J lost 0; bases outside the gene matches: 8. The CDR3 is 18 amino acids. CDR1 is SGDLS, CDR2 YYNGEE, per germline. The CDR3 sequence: CASSVGVSGVSSYNEQFF. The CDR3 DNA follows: TGTGCCAGCAGCGTAGGGGTTAGCGGGGTCAGCTCCTACAATGAGCAGTTCTTC.

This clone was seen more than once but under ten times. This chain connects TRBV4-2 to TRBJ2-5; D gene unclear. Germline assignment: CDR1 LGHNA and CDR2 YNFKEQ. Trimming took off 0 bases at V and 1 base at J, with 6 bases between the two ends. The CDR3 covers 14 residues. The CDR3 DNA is TGTGCCAGCAGCCAAGATACCAGCCAAGAGACCCAGTACTTC. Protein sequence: CASSQDTSQETQYF.

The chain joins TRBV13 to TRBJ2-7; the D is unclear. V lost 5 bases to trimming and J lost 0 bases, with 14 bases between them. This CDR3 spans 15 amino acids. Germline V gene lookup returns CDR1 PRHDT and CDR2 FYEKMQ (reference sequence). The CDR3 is CASSPRLKSSYEQYF. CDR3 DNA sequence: TGTGCCAGCAGCCCCAGGCTCAAGAGCTCCTACGAGCAGTACTTC.

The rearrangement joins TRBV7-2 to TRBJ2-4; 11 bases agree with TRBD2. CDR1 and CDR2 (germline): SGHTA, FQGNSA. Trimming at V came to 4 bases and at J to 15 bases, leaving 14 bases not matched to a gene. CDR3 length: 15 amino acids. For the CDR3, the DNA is TGTGCCAGCAGCTCATCACTAGCGGGGGCCCGTAGGGTGTACTTC. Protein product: CASSSSLAGARRVYF. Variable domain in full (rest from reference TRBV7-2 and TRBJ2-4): GAGVSQSPSNKVTEKGKDVELRCDPISGHTALYWYRQSLGQGLEFLIYFQGNSAPDKSGLPSDRFSAERTGGSVSTLTIQRTQQEDSAVYLCASSSSLAGARRVYFGAGTRLSVL.

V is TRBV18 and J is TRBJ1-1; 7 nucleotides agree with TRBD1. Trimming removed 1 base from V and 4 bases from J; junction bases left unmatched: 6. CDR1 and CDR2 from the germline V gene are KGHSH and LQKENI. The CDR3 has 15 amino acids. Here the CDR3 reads CASSPRDSQGTEAFF. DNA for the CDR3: TGTGCCAGCTCACCACGGGACAGCCAGGGCACTGAAGCTTTCTTT. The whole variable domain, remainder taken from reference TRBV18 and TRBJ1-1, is NAGVMQNPRHLVRRRGQEARLRCSPMKGHSHVYWYRQLPEEGLKFMVYLQKENIIDESGMPKERFSAEFPKEGPSILRIQQVVRGDSAAYFCASSPRDSQGTEAFFGQGTRLTVV.

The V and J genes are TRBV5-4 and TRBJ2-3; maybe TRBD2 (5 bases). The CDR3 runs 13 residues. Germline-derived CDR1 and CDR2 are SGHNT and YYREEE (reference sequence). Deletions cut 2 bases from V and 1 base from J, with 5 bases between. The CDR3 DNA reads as TGTGCCAGCAGCTTAGCGGGCACAGATACGCAGTATTTT. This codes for CASSLAGTDTQYF.

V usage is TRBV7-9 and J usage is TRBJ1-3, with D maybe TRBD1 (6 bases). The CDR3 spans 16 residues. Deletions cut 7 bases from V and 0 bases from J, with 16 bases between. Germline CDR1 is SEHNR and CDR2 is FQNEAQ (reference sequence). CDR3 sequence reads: CASKTPGQFSGNTIYF. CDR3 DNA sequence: TGTGCCAGCAAAACACCAGGACAGTTCTCTGGAAACACCATATATTTT.

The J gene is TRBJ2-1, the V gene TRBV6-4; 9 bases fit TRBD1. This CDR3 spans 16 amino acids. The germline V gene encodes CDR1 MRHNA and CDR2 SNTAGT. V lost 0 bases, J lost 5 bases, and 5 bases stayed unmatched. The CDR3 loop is CASSDSRDRVHNEQFF. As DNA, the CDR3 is TGTGCCAGCAGTGACTCAAGGGACAGGGTCCACAATGAGCAGTTCTTC.

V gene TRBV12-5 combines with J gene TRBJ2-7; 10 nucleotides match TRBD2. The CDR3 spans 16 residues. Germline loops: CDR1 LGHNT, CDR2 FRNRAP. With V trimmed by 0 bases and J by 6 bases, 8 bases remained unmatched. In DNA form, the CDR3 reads TGTGCTAGTGGTTTGGTAACCGCTAGCGGGAGTCTCGAGCAGTACTTC. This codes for CASGLVTASGSLEQYF.